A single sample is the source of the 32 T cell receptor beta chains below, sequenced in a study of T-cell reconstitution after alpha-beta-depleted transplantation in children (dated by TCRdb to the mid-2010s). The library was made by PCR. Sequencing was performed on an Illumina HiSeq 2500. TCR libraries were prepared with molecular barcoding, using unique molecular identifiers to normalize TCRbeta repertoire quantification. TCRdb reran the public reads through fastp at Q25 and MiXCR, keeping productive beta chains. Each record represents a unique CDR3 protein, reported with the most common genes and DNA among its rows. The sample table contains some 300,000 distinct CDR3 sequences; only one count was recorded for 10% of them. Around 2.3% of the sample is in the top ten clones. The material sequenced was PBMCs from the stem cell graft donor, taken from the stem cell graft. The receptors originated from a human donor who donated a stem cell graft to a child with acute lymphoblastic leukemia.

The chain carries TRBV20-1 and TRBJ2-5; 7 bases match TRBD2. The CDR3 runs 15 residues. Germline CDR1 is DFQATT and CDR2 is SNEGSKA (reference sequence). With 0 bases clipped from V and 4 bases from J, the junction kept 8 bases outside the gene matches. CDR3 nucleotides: TGCAGTGCTAGAGATGATGGGAGGGAGGGAGAGACCCAGTACTTC. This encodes CSARDDGREGETQYF.

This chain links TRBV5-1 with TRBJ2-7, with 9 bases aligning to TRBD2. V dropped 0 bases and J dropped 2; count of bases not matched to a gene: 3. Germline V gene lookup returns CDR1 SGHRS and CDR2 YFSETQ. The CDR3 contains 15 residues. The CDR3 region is CASSLVGGRAYEQYF. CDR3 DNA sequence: TGCGCCAGCAGCTTGGTCGGCGGGAGGGCCTACGAGCAGTACTTC.

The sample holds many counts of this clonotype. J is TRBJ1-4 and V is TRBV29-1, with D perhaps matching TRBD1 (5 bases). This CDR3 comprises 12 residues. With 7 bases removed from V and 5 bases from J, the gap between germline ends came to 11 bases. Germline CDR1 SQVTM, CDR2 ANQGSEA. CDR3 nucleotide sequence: TGCAGCGCCGGAGGGGACAATGAAAAACTGTTTTTT. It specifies CSAGGDNEKLFF.

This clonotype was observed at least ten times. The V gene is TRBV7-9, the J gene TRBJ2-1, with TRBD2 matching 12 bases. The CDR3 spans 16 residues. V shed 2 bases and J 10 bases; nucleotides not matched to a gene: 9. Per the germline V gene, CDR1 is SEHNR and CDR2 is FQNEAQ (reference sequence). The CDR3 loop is CASSLLASGRAGEQFF. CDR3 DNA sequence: TGTGCCAGCAGCTTACTTGCTAGCGGGAGGGCCGGAGAGCAGTTCTTC.

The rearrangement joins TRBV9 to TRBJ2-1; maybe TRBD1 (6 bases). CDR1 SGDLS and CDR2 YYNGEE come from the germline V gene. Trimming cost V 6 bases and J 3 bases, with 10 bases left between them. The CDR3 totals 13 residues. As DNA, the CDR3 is TGTGCCAGCAACCAACAGGGCTACAATGAGCAGTTCTTC. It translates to CASNQQGYNEQFF.

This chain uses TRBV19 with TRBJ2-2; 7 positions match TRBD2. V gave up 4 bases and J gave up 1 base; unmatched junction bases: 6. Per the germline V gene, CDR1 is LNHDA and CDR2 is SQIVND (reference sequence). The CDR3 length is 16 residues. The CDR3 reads CASSKGLTMNTGELFF. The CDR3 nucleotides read TGTGCCAGTAGTAAGGGACTAACGATGAACACCGGGGAGCTGTTTTTT.

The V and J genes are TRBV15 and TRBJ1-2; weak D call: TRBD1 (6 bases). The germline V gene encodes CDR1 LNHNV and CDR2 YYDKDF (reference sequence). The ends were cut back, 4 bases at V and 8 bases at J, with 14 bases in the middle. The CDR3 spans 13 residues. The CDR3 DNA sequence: TGTGCCACCAGCACCCTGGGGGCGGGGGGCTACACCTTC. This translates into CATSTLGAGGYTF.

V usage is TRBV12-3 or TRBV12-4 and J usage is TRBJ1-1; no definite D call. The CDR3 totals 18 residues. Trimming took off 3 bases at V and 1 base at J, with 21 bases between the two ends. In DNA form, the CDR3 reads TGTGCCAGCAGTTTTAAGCTGACGGCCGGCAGGACGAACACTGAAGCTTTCTTT. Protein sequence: CASSFKLTAGRTNTEAFF.

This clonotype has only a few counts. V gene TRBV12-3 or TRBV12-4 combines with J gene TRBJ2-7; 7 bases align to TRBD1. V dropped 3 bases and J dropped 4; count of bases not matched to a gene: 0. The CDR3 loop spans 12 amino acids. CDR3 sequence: CASSLGQYEQYF. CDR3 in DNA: TGTGCCAGCAGTTTGGGACAGTACGAGCAGTACTTC.

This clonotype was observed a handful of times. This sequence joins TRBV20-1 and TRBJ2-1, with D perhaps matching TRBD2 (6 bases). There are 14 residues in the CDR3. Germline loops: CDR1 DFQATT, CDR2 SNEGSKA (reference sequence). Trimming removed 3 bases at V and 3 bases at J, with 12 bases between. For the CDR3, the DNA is TGCAGTGCTAGCGGGAGTTTGAGCTACAATGAGCAGTTCTTC. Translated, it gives CSASGSLSYNEQFF.

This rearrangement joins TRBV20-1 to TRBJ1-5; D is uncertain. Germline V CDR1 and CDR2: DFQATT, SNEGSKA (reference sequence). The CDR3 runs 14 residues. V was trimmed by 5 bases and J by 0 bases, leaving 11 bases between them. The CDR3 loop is CSASAGNSNQPQHF. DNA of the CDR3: TGCAGTGCTTCTGCCGGGAATAGCAATCAGCCCCAGCATTTT.

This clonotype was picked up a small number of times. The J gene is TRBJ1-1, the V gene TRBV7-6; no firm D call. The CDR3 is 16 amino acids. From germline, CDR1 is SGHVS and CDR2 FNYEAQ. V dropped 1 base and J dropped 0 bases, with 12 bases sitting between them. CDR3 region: CASSLVLAALNTEAFF. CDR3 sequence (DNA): TGTGCCAGCAGCTTAGTTCTGGCAGCGCTGAACACTGAAGCTTTCTTT.

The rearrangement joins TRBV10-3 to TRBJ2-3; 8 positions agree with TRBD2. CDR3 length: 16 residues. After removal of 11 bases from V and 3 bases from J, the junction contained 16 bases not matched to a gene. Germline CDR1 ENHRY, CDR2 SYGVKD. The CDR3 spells CASTSETSAVTDTQYF. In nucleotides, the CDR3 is TGTGCCTCCACCTCGGAGACTAGCGCGGTAACAGATACGCAGTATTTT.

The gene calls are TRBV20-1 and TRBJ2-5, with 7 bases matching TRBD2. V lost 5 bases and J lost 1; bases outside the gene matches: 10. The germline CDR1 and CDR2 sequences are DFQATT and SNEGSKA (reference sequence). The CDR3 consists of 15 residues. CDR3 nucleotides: TGCAGTGCTGCCCCGGGGTGGGAGGGCCAAGAGACCCAGTACTTC. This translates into CSAAPGWEGQETQYF.

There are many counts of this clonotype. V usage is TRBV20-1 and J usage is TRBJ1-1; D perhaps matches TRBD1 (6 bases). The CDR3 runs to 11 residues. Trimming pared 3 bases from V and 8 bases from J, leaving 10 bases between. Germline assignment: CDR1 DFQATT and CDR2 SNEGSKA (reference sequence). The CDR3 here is CSARDSLEAFF. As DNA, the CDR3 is TGCAGTGCTAGGGACAGCCTAGAAGCTTTCTTT.

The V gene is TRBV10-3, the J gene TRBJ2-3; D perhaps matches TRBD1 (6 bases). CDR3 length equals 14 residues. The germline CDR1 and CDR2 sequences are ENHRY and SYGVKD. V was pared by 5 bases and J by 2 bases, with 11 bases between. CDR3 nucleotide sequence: TGTGCCATCAGTCCGGACAGCTACACAGATACGCAGTATTTT. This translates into CAISPDSYTDTQYF.

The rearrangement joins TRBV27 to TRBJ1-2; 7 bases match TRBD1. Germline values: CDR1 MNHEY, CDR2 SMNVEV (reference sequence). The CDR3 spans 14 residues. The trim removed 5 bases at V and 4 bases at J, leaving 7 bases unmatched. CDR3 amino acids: CASSDTGTAYGYTF. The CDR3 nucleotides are TGTGCCAGCAGTGACACCGGGACAGCCTATGGCTACACCTTC.

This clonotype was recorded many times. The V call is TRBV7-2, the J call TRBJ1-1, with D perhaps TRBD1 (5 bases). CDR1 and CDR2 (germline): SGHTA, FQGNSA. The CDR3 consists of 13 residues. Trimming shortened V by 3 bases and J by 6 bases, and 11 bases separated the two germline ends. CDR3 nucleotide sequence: TGTGCCAGCAGCTTGAGGGGTTCATCTGAAGCTTTCTTT. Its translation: CASSLRGSSEAFF.

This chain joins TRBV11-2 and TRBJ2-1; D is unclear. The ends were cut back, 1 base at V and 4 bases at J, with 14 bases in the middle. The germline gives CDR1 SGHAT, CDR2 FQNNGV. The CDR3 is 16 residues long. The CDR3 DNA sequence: TGTGCCAGCAGCTTAGTTTTCCAGCGTCCTTACAATGAGCAGTTCTTC. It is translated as CASSLVFQRPYNEQFF.

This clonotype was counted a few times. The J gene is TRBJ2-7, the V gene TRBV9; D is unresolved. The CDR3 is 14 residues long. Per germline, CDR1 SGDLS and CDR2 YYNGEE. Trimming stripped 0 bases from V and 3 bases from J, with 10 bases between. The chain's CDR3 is CASSVEGGLYEQYF. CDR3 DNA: TGTGCCAGCAGCGTAGAGGGTGGGCTCTACGAGCAGTACTTC. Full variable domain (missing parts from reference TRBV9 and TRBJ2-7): DSGVTQTPKHLITATGQRVTLRCSPRSGDLSVYWYQQSLDQGLQFLIQYYNGEERAKGNILERFSAQQFPDLHSELNLSSLELGDSALYFCASSVEGGLYEQYFGPGTRLTVT.

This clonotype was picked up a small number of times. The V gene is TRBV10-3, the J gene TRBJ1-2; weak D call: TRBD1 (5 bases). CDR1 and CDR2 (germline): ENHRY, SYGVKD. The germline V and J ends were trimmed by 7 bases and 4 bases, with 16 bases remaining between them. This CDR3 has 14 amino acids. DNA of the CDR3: TGTGCCATCACGGGGGAGGGAAGGAGCTATGGCTACACCTTC. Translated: CAITGEGRSYGYTF.

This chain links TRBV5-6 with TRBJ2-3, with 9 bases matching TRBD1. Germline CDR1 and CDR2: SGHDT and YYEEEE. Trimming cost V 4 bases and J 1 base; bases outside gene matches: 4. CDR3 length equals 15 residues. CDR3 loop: CASSPWTGGTDTQYF. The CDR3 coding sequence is TGTGCCAGCAGCCCCTGGACAGGGGGCACAGATACGCAGTATTTT.

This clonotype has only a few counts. DNA of the CDR3: TGTGCCAGCAGTCCACGCCACGGTGGGCCAGATACGCAGTATTTT. It is translated as CASSPRHGGPDTQYF. The genes are TRBV27 and TRBJ2-3, with D unresolved. CDR3 size: 15 residues. V was clipped by 5 bases and J by 4 bases, with 16 bases between them. Germline V CDR1 and CDR2: MNHEY, SMNVEV (reference sequence).

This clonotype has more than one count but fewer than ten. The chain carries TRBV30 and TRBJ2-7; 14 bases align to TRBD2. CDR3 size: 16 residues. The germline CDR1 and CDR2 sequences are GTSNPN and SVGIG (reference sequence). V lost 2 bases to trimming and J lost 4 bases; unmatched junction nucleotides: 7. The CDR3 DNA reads TGTGCCTGGAGTCCACAGGGACTAGCGGGAGTATACGAGCAGTACTTC. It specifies CAWSPQGLAGVYEQYF. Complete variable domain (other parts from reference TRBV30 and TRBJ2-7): SQTIHQWPATLVQPVGSPLSLECTVEGTSNPNLYWYRQAAGRGLQLLFYSVGIGQISSEVPQNLSASRPQDRQFILSSKKLLLSDSGFYLCAWSPQGLAGVYEQYFGPGTRLTVT.

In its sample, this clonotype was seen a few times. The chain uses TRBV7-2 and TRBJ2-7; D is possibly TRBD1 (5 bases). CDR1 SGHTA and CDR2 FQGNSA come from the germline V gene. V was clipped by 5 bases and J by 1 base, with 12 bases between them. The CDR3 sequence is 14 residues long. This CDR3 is CASSPGAGSYEQYF. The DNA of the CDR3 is TGTGCCAGCAGCCCTGGGGCTGGGTCCTACGAGCAGTACTTC.

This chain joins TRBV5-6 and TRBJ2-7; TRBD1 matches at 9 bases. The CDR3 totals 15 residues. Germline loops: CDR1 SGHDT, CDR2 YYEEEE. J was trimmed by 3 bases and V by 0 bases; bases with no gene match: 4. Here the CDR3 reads CASSLGDREVYEQYF. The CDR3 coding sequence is TGTGCCAGCAGCTTGGGGGACAGGGAAGTCTACGAGCAGTACTTC.

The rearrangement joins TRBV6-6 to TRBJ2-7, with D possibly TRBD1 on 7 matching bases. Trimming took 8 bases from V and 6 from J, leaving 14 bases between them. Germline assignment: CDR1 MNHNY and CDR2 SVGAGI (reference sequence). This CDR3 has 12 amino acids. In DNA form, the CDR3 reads TGTGCCAGCCGCAGGGGGGCCGGCGAGCAGTACTTC. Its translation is CASRRGAGEQYF.

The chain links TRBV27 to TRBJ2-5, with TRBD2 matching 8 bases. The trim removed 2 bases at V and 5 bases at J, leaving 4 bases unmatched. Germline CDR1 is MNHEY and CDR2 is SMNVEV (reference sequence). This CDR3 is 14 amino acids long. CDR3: CASSLVGRAETQYF. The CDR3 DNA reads TGTGCCAGCAGTTTAGTCGGGAGGGCCGAGACCCAGTACTTC.

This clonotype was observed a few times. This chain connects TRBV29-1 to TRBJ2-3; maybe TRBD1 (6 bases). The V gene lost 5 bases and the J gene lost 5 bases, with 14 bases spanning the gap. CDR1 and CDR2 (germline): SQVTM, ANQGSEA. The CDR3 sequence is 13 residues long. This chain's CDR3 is CSVLGHPRDTQYF. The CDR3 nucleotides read TGCAGCGTTCTGGGACATCCTCGAGATACGCAGTATTTT.

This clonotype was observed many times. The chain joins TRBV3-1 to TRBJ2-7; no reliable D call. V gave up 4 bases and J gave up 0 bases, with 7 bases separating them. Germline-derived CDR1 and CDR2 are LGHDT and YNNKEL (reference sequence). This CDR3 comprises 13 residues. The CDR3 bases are TGTGCCAGCAGCCTGACGTTCTCCTACGAGCAGTACTTC. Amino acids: CASSLTFSYEQYF.

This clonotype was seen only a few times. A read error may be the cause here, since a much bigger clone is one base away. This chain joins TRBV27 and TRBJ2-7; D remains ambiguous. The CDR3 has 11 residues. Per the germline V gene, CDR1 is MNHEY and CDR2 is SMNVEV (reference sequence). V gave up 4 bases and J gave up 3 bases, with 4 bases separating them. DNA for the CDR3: TGTGCCAGCAGTTCGTTCTACGAGCAGTACTTC. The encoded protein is CASSSFYEQYF.

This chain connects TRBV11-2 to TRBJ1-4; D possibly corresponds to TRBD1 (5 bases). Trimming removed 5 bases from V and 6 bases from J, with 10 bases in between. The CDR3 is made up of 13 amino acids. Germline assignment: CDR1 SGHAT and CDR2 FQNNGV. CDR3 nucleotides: TGTGCCAGCAGCGGGACCCGACATGAAAAACTGTTTTTT. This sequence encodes CASSGTRHEKLFF.